This is a list of T cell receptor beta chains from one sample in a study of cytomegalovirus exposure and HLA in healthy donors. This table comes from immunoSEQ multiplex PCR, and its TCRdb copy is limited to in-frame clones, with some not included. The repertoire includes 65,000 to 90,000 clones, roughly four fifths of them detected once, and 1.5% to 2% sits in the top ten. Sequencing was carried out using PBMCs. These receptors all stem from a man in his late teens or twenties in good health and CMV-seronegative. Both conserved end residues are part of each CDR3. The D gene is left open where the match is weak. Where a row states a size, it is once, few, many or the class of an expanded clone; other rows omit it.

-	TRBV5-6	TRBD1	TRBJ2-6	TGTGCCAGCAGCTTGGGGACAGGGGGCTCTGGGGCCAACGTCCTGACTTTC	CASSLGTGGSGANVLTF
-	TRBV27	-	TRBJ1-1	TGTGCCAGCAGTAGCAGGCTGAACACTGAAGCTTTCTTT	CASSSRLNTEAFF
-	TRBV19	-	TRBJ1-1	TGTGCCAGTAGTATGCCGACAATGAAGAACACTGAAGCTTTCTTT	CASSMPTMKNTEAFF
-	TRBV29-1	TRBD1	TRBJ1-2	TGCAGCGTTGTCGACAGGGACTATGGCTACACCTTC	CSVVDRDYGYTF
-	TRBV4-3	TRBD2	TRBJ2-1	TGCGCCAGCAGCCAAGGTACTAGCGGCAACTCCTACAATGAGCAGTTCTTC	CASSQGTSGNSYNEQFF
few	TRBV4-3	TRBD1	TRBJ2-7	TGCGCCAGCAGCCGAGCAACCGGGACAGCTCTATACGAGCAGTACTTC	CASSRATGTALYEQYF
few	TRBV21-1	-	TRBJ2-1	-	CASSKVGGGNNEQFF
-	TRBV12-5	TRBD2	TRBJ2-1	TGTGCTAGTGGTTTCGGGACTAGCGGCTACAATGAGCAGTTCTTC	CASGFGTSGYNEQFF
-	TRBV5-8	TRBD1	TRBJ2-7	TGTGCCAGCAGCTTTGACAGGGCTTGGCAGTACTTC	CASSFDRAWQYF
few	TRBV4-3	TRBD1	TRBJ1-6	TGCGCCAGCAGCCAAGATGGGGGACAGGGTAGGGGGTATAATTCACCCCTCCACTTT	CASSQDGGQGRGYNSPLHF
-	TRBV9	-	TRBJ2-2	TGTGCCAGCAGCGTAGTCAAGGGGGGGTCCACCGGGGAGCTGTTTTTT	CASSVVKGGSTGELFF
-	TRBV25-1	-	TRBJ2-5	TGTGCCAGCAGTGAAGGGGGGGCTGCTGGAGAGACCCAGTACTTC	CASSEGGAAGETQYF
-	TRBV5-1	TRBD2	TRBJ2-7	TGCGCCAGCAGCTCTAGCGGTAGCTCCTACGAGCAGTACTTC	CASSSSGSSYEQYF
-	TRBV6-6	-	TRBJ1-2	TGTGCCAGCAGTCGCCATGACAGGTTTTTGGACTACACCTTC	CASSRHDRFLDYTF
-	TRBV6-4	-	TRBJ2-1	TGTGCCAGCAGTGACGAGGGGGTAGCAGAGCAGTTCTTC	CASSDEGVAEQFF
-	TRBV27	-	TRBJ2-7	TGTGCCAGCAGTCGGACGGGACAATACGAGCAGTACTTC	CASSRTGQYEQYF
-	TRBV13	TRBD2	TRBJ2-7	TGTGCCAGCAGCTTAGAGGGACTAGCGGGAGATATGGGTTCCTACGAGCAGTACTTC	CASSLEGLAGDMGSYEQYF
-	TRBV28	-	TRBJ2-5	TGTGCCACCGTAGCGGCTCCCGGGACCCAGTACTTC	CATVAAPGTQYF
-	TRBV27	-	TRBJ2-7	TGTGCCAGCAGATCACCGGGACTCCTCTACGAGCAGTACTTC	CASRSPGLLYEQYF
-	TRBV21-1	-	TRBJ2-3	TGTGCCAGCAGCCACACAGGGGATACGCAGTATTTT	CASSHTGDTQYF
-	TRBV28	-	TRBJ1-1	TGTGCCAGCAGTTTCGCCATTTGGCAGAACACTGAAGCTTTCTTT	CASSFAIWQNTEAFF
-	TRBV7-9	TRBD2	TRBJ2-7	TGTGCCAGCAGCTTGGGACTAGCGGGCTATTACTACGAGCAGTACTTC	CASSLGLAGYYYEQYF
-	TRBV19	-	TRBJ2-3	TGTGCCAGTAGTATAGGTCTTGCCCTGGGGGACATAACAAGCACAGATACGCAGTATTTT	CASSIGLALGDITSTDTQYF
-	TRBV11-2	TRBD1	TRBJ2-2	TGTGCCAGCAGCTGGGACAGGGATAACACCGGGGAGCTGTTTTTT	CASSWDRDNTGELFF
-	TRBV27	TRBD1	TRBJ2-7	TGTGCCAGCAGTTTATGGACAGGGCAAACCTACGAGCAGTACTTC	CASSLWTGQTYEQYF
-	TRBV5-4	-	TRBJ1-6	TGTGCCAGCAGCTTGGCCACCGGGGAATATTCACCCCTCCACTTT	CASSLATGEYSPLHF
-	TRBV13	-	TRBJ2-3	TGTGCCAGCAGCTTAGATTCCCGTCCAGATACGCAGTATTTT	CASSLDSRPDTQYF